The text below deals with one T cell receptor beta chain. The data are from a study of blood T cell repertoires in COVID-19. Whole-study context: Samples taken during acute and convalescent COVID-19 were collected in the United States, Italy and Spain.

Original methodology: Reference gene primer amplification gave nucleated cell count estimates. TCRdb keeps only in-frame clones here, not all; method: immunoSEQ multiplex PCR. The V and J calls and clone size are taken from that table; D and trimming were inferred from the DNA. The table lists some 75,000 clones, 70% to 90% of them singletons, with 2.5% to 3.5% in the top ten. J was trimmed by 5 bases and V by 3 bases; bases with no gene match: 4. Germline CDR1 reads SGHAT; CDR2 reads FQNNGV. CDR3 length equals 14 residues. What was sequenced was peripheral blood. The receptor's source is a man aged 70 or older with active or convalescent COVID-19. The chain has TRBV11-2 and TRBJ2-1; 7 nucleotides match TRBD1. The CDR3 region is CASSFGDSNNEQFF. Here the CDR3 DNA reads TGTGCCAGCAGCTTTGGGGACAGCAACAATGAGCAGTTCTTC.